This T cell receptor (beta chain) appears in the sequencing data of a study of shared clonotypes between healthy human individuals. Trimming left V 0 bases short and J 0 bases short, with 15 bases between. The CDR3 runs 17 residues. From germline, CDR1 is MGHRA and CDR2 YSYEKL. Naive CD8 populations comprised CD45RO-negative cells positively selected for CCR7, excluding terminally differentiated effector memory CD45RA+ cells. Profiled with immunoSEQ multiplex PCR; TCRdb holds only in-frame clones, not every one. The sample consists of nearly 2 million clones, about 95% of them appearing once. The TCR was taken from a man younger than 35 in good health. This sequence joins TRBV4-1 and TRBJ2-7, with no clear D. The sample consisted of naive CD8+ T cells sorted from blood. The CDR3 region is CASSQDPAGILSYEQYF. The CDR3 DNA is TGCGCCAGCAGCCAAGATCCGGCAGGAATACTCTCCTACGAGCAGTACTTC.